This T cell receptor beta chain was captured in a study of blood T cell repertoires in COVID-19. Study overall: COVID-19 samples, acute and convalescent, were from the United States, Italy and Spain. PBMCs, B-cell-depleted T cells, or T cells provided the cDNA or gDNA that made up the material.

The table came from immunoSEQ multiplex PCR; TCRdb's copy has only in-frame clones and leaves some out. Of about 380,000 clones listed, around 87% were seen once; the top ten hold 1.3%. The age range of participants was about 18 to 89 years, with residence in roughly 25 US areas. Assignments of participants to cohorts depended upon their own reported clinical history. The germline gives CDR1 SNHLY, CDR2 FYNNEI. The CDR3 sequence is 18 residues long. V shed 5 bases, J shed 0 bases, and the junction held 8 bases outside the gene matches. This clone is a singleton in its sample. The V gene is TRBV2, the J gene TRBJ2-2, with 11 bases aligning to TRBD2. Input material: PBMCs or T cells enriched from blood (not recorded which). This clonotype was obtained from a young man who had recovered from COVID-19. The CDR3 loop is CASSYGLAGLTNTGELFF. The CDR3 DNA follows: TGTGCCAGCAGTTACGGACTAGCGGGCCTAACGAACACCGGGGAGCTGTTTTTT.